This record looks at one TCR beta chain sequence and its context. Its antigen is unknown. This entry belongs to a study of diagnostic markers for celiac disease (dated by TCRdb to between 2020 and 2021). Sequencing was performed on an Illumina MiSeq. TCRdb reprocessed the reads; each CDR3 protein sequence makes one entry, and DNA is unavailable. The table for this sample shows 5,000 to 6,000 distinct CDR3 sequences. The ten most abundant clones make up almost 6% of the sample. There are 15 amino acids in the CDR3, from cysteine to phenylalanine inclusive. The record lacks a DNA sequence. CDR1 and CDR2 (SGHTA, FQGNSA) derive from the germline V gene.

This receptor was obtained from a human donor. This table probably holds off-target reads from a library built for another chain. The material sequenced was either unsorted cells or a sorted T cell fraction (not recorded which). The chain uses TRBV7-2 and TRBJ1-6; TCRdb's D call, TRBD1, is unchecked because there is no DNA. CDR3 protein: CASSVGTGSNSPLHF.